Presented here are 18 T cell receptor beta chains from one specimen sequenced in a study of blood T cell repertoires in COVID-19. The method was immunoSEQ multiplex PCR; TCRdb's version includes in-frame clones alone and lacks a portion of them. Altogether approximately 70,000 clones are present, approximately 88% being singletons, with the ten largest covering 5.5% to 7%. The sample comprised peripheral blood. These receptors were collected from a woman in her 70s with acute or convalescent COVID-19.

The chain carries TRBV7-2 and TRBJ2-1; 12 bases map to TRBD2. Trimming took 1 base from V and 6 from J; bases not matched to a gene: 1. CDR3 length: 15 amino acids. From germline, CDR1 is SGHTA and CDR2 FQGNSA. CDR3 bases: TGTGCCAGCAGCTTAGAACTAGCGGGAGGCAATGAGCAGTTCTTC. Protein sequence: CASSLELAGGNEQFF.

The genes are TRBV2 and TRBJ1-5; 7 bases are a match to TRBD1. V shed 3 bases and J 2 bases; nucleotides not matched to a gene: 4. The CDR3 length is 15 residues. CDR1 and CDR2 (germline): SNHLY, FYNNEI. The DNA of the CDR3 is TGTGCCAGCAGTGATTGGACAGGAGGCAATCAGCCCCAGCATTTT. It encodes CASSDWTGGNQPQHF. The full variable domain, in which reference TRBV2 and TRBJ1-5 provide the parts outside the CDR3, is EPEVTQTPSHQVTQMGQEVILRCVPISNHLYFYWYRQILGQKVEFLVSFYNNEISEKSEIFDDQFSVERPDGSNFTLKIRSTKLEDSAMYFCASSDWTGGNQPQHFGDGTRLSIL.

The V call is TRBV2, the J call TRBJ1-4, with a possible D match to TRBD1 (5 bases). V lost 3 bases and J lost 3, with 11 bases in between. This CDR3 spans 15 amino acids. The germline gives CDR1 SNHLY, CDR2 FYNNEI. CDR3 residues: CASSDGGLANEKLFF. For the CDR3, the DNA is TGTGCCAGCAGTGATGGGGGGTTAGCTAATGAAAAACTGTTTTTT.

This clone was observed a handful of times. The chain employs TRBV7-8 and TRBJ1-2, with TRBD1 matching 7 bases. Germline CDR1 is SGHVS and CDR2 is FQNEAQ. The trim removed 3 bases at V and 8 bases at J, leaving 9 bases unmatched. The CDR3 covers 14 residues. The CDR3 is CASSFTGAAGGYTF. The CDR3 DNA follows: TGTGCCAGCAGCTTTACAGGGGCCGCTGGCGGCTACACCTTC.

The V gene is TRBV19, the J gene TRBJ1-4; TRBD1 agrees at 11 bases. The CDR3 runs to 17 residues. Germline values: CDR1 LNHDA, CDR2 SQIVND (reference sequence). The V and J ends lost 3 bases and 5 bases, in that order; junction bases with no gene match: 8. DNA for the CDR3: TGTGCCAGTAGTATTTCGGACAGGGGGCGCGGGAATGAAAAACTGTTTTTT. Translation: CASSISDRGRGNEKLFF.

The chain employs TRBV28 and TRBJ2-1; 8 nucleotides agree with TRBD2. After removal of 1 base from V and 2 bases from J, the junction contained 4 bases not matched to a gene. Per germline, CDR1 MDHEN and CDR2 SYDVKM. This CDR3 has 16 amino acids. DNA of the CDR3: TGTGCCAGCAGTTTATTGGCGGGAGGAACCTACAATGAGCAGTTCTTC. Protein: CASSLLAGGTYNEQFF.

V and J are TRBV3-1 (or the pseudogene TRBV3-2) and TRBJ1-1; D perhaps matches TRBD1 (6 bases). The CDR3 loop spans 12 amino acids. From germline, CDR1 is LGHDT and CDR2 YNNKEL (reference sequence). V gave up 4 bases and J gave up 11 bases, with 14 bases separating them. The CDR3 loop is CASSPSQGWAFF. The CDR3 nucleotides are TGTGCCAGCAGCCCATCGCAGGGGTGGGCTTTCTTT.

A word on this clone: The same CDR3 can be traced to other DNA sequences in this sample. The gene calls are TRBV4-1 and TRBJ1-2; tentatively, D is TRBD1 (5 bases). The germline V and J ends were trimmed by 0 bases and 8 bases, with 7 bases remaining between them. Germline V gene sequence: CDR1 MGHRA, CDR2 YSYEKL. The CDR3 is 12 residues long. The CDR3 loop reads CASSQEQGGYTF. As DNA, the CDR3 is TGCGCCAGCAGCCAAGAGCAGGGAGGCTACACCTTC.

The gene calls are TRBV30 and TRBJ2-3; D remains unclear. The germline CDR1 and CDR2 sequences are GTSNPN and SVGIG (reference sequence). The CDR3 consists of 12 residues. The V gene lost 0 bases and the J gene lost 4 bases, with 5 bases spanning the gap. CDR3 nucleotide sequence: TGTGCCTGGAGTGTACTCTCAGATACGCAGTATTTT. Amino acids: CAWSVLSDTQYF.

The sample holds one count of this clone. The V gene is TRBV5-4, the J gene TRBJ1-5; 9 bases align to TRBD1. CDR1 and CDR2 from the germline V gene are SGHNT and YYREEE (reference sequence). CDR3 size: 14 residues. V shed 4 bases, J shed 6 bases, and the junction held 5 bases outside the gene matches. The CDR3 nucleotides read TGTGCCAGCAGCACTGGGACAGGGACTCAGCCCCAGCATTTT. Amino acids: CASSTGTGTQPQHF.

The chain joins TRBV14 to TRBJ2-1; a possible D gene is TRBD1 (6 bases). Per the germline V gene, CDR1 is SGHDN and CDR2 is FVKESK. This CDR3 comprises 12 residues. V lost 4 bases and J 9 bases, leaving 10 bases between the germline ends. The CDR3 here is CASSPTGREQFF. CDR3 bases: TGTGCCAGCAGCCCAACAGGGCGTGAGCAGTTCTTC.

Ten or more counts support this clone. This chain connects TRBV28 to TRBJ1-1, with TRBD1 matching 9 bases. The trim removed 9 bases at V and 0 bases at J, leaving 2 bases unmatched. Germline V lookup: CDR1 MDHEN, CDR2 SYDVKM. The CDR3 spans 13 residues. CDR3 bases: TGTGCCAGTACAGGGGGCGTGAACACTGAAGCTTTCTTT. Translation gives CASTGGVNTEAFF.

The chain employs TRBV7-2 and TRBJ1-3, with D possibly being TRBD1 (6 bases). Germline V lookup: CDR1 SGHTA, CDR2 FQGNSA. The CDR3 extends over 16 amino acids. Trimming stripped 1 base from V and 0 bases from J, with 10 bases between. Written as DNA, the CDR3 is TGTGCCAGCAGCTTAGAGCAGGGGATCTCTGGAAACACCATATATTTT. Encoded protein: CASSLEQGISGNTIYF. The full variable domain, its missing parts supplied by reference TRBV7-2 and TRBJ1-3, is GAGVSQSPSNKVTEKGKDVELRCDPISGHTALYWYRQSLGQGLEFLIYFQGNSAPDKSGLPSDRFSAERTGGSVSTLTIQRTQQEDSAVYLCASSLEQGISGNTIYFGEGSWLTVV.

The V call is TRBV4-1, the J call TRBJ2-7, with D perhaps matching TRBD2 (7 bases). This CDR3 is built from 16 residues. Trimming took off 0 bases at V and 2 bases at J, with 14 bases between the two ends. In germline, CDR1 is MGHRA, CDR2 YSYEKL. CDR3 in amino acids: CASSQDLGGGAYEQYF. DNA for the CDR3: TGCGCCAGCAGCCAAGATCTAGGAGGGGGGGCCTACGAGCAGTACTTC.

The V call is TRBV7-2, the J call TRBJ2-1; the match to TRBD2 covers 7 bases. Looked up from germline, CDR1 is SGHTA and CDR2 is FQGNSA. V was clipped by 5 bases and J by 10 bases; unmatched bases: 11. This CDR3 spans 14 amino acids. As DNA, the CDR3 is TGTGCCAGCAGCGACCGGACTAGTGGGCGGGAGCAGTTCTTC. Encoded protein: CASSDRTSGREQFF. Combining the CDR3 with reference TRBV7-2 and TRBJ2-1 gives the whole variable domain GAGVSQSPSNKVTEKGKDVELRCDPISGHTALYWYRQSLGQGLEFLIYFQGNSAPDKSGLPSDRFSAERTGGSVSTLTIQRTQQEDSAVYLCASSDRTSGREQFFGPGTRLTVL.

The chain is built from TRBV4-3 and TRBJ1-1; 7 bases agree with TRBD1. V dropped 4 bases and J dropped 5; count of bases not matched to a gene: 7. This CDR3 has 14 residues. The germline gives CDR1 LGHNA, CDR2 YSLEER. CDR3 loop: CASSLNRGNTEAFF. The CDR3 bases are TGCGCCAGCAGCCTCAACAGGGGAAATACTGAAGCTTTCTTT.

V gene TRBV19 combines with J gene TRBJ1-5, with 9 bases that match TRBD1. J lost 4 bases, V lost 7 bases, and 11 bases had no gene match. This CDR3 contains 16 residues. The germline V gene has CDR1 LNHDA and CDR2 SQIVND (reference sequence). CDR3 coding DNA: TGTGCCAGTACCCTACAGGGGGCTATCCGTAATCAGCCCCAGCATTTT. Protein: CASTLQGAIRNQPQHF.

The rearrangement links TRBV5-1 to TRBJ1-2, with D maybe TRBD1 (5 bases). The CDR3 sequence is 15 residues long. Between the trimmed V and J ends, which lost 6 bases and 3 bases, there was a span of 18 bases. Germline CDR1 reads SGHRS; CDR2 reads YFSETQ. Here the CDR3 reads CASTRTSPGDYGYTF. In DNA, the CDR3 is TGCGCCAGCACCCGGACAAGCCCAGGTGACTATGGCTACACCTTC.